This T cell receptor (beta chain) originates from a study of blood T cells in healthy people across ages. Findings and limits, study-wide: Donor CMV status, an unknown factor, possibly confounded changes in expanded clonotypes.

A second 7 to 11 cycle PCR used barcoded and J-beta primers. Researchers report that a template-switch adaptor with 12 random nucleotides tagged each cDNA molecule. From the 5' RACE reads, TCRdb called clonotypes with MiXCR, one entry per CDR3 protein. The sample carries about 1.5 million distinct CDR3 sequences, around 42% recorded once. Turning to this clonotype: The antigen remains unidentified.

Each donor had around 10 milliliters of peripheral blood drawn. Sequencing was carried out using blood. The sequence derives from a woman younger than 35 in good health.

This CDR3 is CASSELLAGNMRQYF. In DNA, the CDR3 is TGTGCCAGCAGTGAATTACTAGCGGGAAACATGCGGCAGTACTTC. The V gene is TRBV6-1, the J gene TRBJ2-4; 10 bases are a match to TRBD2. CDR3 length equals 15 residues. The V segment lost 2 bases and the J segment 13 bases; nucleotides outside the gene matches: 11. CDR1 and CDR2 from the germline V gene are MNHNS and SASEGT.